This T cell receptor beta chain is drawn from a study of T cells in Graves' hyperthyroidism and ophthalmopathy. Looking at the study overall: Peripheral blood collection took place at initial diagnosis, before any treatment. Regarding the study as a whole: Ophthalmopathy, as predicted by the model, came a median 6.5 months after the prediction. From stable hyperthyroidism, ophthalmopathy was set apart by a 13 V-J model.

This clonotype was counted at least ten times. Its specificity is not known. Amplification of TCR beta CDR3 regions was performed using RNA transcripts as template. Primed by the HTBI set, a first-round RT-PCR was run on the TCR CDR3. MiXCR, applied by TCRdb to the multiplex PCR reads, yields one record per CDR3 protein. The data show 550,000 to 600,000 distinct CDR3 sequences, 16% seen once. The ends were cut back, 5 bases at V and 3 bases at J, with 20 bases in the middle. Germline V gene lookup returns CDR1 SGHTA and CDR2 FQGNSA. This CDR3 has 16 amino acids. Diagnostic decisions used clinical symptoms, serum thyroxine and TRAb, thyroid ultrasound and orbital computed tomography.

The chain recombines TRBV7-2 with TRBJ2-7, with D hard to call. The source material was blood. The TCR sequence derives from a woman under 30 with Graves' hyperthyroidism. CDR3 protein: CASSTTDPLFRYEQYF. In DNA, the CDR3 is TGTGCCAGCAGCACGACCGACCCCCTTTTTCGCTACGAGCAGTACTTC.